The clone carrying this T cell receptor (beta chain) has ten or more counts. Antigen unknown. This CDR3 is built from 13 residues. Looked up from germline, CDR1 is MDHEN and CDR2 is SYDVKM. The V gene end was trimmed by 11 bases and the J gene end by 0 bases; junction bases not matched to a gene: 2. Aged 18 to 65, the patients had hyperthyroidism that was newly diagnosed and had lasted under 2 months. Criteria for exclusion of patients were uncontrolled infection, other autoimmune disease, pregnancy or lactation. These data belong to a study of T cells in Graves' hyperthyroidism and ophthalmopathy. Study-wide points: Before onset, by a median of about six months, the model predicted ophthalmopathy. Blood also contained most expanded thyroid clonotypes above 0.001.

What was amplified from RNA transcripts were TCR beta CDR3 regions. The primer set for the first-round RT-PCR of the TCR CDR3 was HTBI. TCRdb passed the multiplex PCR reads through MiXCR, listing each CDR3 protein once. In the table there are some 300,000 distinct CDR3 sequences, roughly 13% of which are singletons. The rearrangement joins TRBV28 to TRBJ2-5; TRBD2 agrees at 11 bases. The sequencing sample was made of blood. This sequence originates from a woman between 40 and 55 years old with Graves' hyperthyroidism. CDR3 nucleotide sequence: TGTGCCTGGGGACTAGCGGACCAAGAGACCCAGTACTTC. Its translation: CAWGLADQETQYF.